The present T cell receptor beta chain was sequenced within a study of OX40 agonist ivuxolimab in advanced cancers. Study context: Every 2 weeks, patients received ivuxolimab intravenously, dosed at 0.01 to 10 mg/kg. Eligibility rules accepted prior anti-PD-1, anti-PD-L1 or anti-CTLA-4 therapy, and under 45% had some.

V lost 2 bases and J lost 8, with 15 bases in between. The CDR3 sequence is 15 residues long. From germline, CDR1 is MNHNS and CDR2 SASEGT. The protocol was immunoSEQ multiplex PCR, while the TCRdb copy is restricted to in-frame clones and leaves out a portion. The sample records approximately 70,000 clones, approximately 90% being singletons. Study-wide points: Expanded clones were, on average, more numerous in CD8+ T cells than in CD4+. Relatively little clonal expansion, among the lowest observed, appeared in partial responders at 0.1-3.0 mg/kg.

Turning to this clone: Its antigen is unidentified.

The source material was CD4+ or CD8+ T cells sorted from blood, sampled in a trial of the OX40 agonist ivuxolimab. This TCR came from an adult with an advanced solid tumor such as melanoma, head and neck, liver or kidney cancer. The V gene is TRBV6-1, the J gene TRBJ1-4, with no clear D. CDR3 residues: CASSEQAPPGEKLFF. CDR3 in DNA: TGTGCCAGCAGTGAACAGGCACCTCCGGGCGAAAAACTGTTTTTT.